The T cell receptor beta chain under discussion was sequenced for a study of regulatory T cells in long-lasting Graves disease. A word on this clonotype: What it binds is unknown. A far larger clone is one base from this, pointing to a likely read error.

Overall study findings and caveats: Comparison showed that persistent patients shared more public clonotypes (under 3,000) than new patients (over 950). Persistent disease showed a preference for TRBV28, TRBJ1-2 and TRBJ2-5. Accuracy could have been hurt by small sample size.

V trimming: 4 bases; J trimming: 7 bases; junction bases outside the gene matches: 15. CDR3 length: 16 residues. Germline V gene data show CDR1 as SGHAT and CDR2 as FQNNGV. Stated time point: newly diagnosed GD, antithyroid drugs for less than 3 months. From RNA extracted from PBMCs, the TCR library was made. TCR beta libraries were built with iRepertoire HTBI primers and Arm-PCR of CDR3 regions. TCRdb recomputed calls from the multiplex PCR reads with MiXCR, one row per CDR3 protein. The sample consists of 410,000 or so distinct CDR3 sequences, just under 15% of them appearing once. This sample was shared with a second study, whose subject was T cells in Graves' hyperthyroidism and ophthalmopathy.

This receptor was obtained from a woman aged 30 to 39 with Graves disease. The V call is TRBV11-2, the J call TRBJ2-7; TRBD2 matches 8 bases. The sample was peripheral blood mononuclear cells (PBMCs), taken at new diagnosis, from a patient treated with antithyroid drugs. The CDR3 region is CASSSTSGVTYNEQYF. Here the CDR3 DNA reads TGTGCCAGCAGCTCTACTAGCGGTGTCACCTACAATGAGCAGTACTTC.